Detailed here is one T cell receptor (beta chain). The source of the sample is a study of blood T cell repertoires in COVID-19. TCRdb keeps only in-frame clones here, not all; method: immunoSEQ multiplex PCR. The table includes 190,000 or so clones, less than 85% detected once. Material: peripheral blood. The receptor comes from a man in his forties or fifties who had recovered from COVID-19.

The CDR3, as DNA: TGTGCCAGCAGCTTCGGGGTTTTAAGCGAGCAGTACTTC. The encoded protein is CASSFGVLSEQYF. The gene calls are TRBV7-2 and TRBJ2-7; tentatively, D is TRBD2 (5 bases). Looked up from germline, CDR1 is SGHTA and CDR2 is FQGNSA. The CDR3 is 13 amino acids. V dropped 3 bases and J dropped 6 bases, with 12 bases sitting between them. Filled out from reference TRBV7-2 and TRBJ2-7, the complete variable domain reads GAGVSQSPSNKVTEKGKDVELRCDPISGHTALYWYRQSLGQGLEFLIYFQGNSAPDKSGLPSDRFSAERTGGSVSTLTIQRTQQEDSAVYLCASSFGVLSEQYFGPGTRLTVT.